This T cell receptor beta chain came from a study of molecular identifiers for immune sequencing clone quantification. About the research overall: In the replicates, RNA derived from about 19,000 or 110,000 naive CD8 cells was divided into five parts, and four were sequenced.

Researchers sorted naive CD8 T cells as cells that were CD8+CD4-CCR7+CD45RA+. General study findings and limits: Sharing of a barcode by identical TCR molecules could cause highly expanded clone sizes to be underestimated. Jurkat TCR RNA spiked in from one cell (amid more than 850,000 naive cells) was reportedly detectable.

A single record per CDR3 protein comes from TCRdb applying MiXCR to the PCR reads. The table lists nearly 20,000 distinct CDR3 sequences, under 25% of them singletons. V was trimmed by 3 bases and J by 1 base, leaving 7 bases between them. The CDR3 is 14 residues long. The germline gives CDR1 LGHNA, CDR2 YNFKEQ. Many counts were recorded for this clonotype. No antigen is known for it. This receptor was identified in a human donor in good health. Some libraries in this study had Jurkat cell RNA spiked in. The chain joins TRBV4-2 to TRBJ2-1; D might be TRBD1 or TRBD2, each matching 5 bases. What was sequenced was naive CD8+ T cells from blood, with Jurkat cell RNA spiked in. Subset meaning: FACS-sorted CD8+CD4-CCR7+CD45RA+ naive T cells. The CDR3 sequence is CASSQGVSYNEQFF. DNA of the CDR3: TGTGCCAGCAGCCAGGGGGTTTCCTACAATGAGCAGTTCTTC.